These 24 T cell receptor beta chains originate from one sample sequenced in a study of blood T cell repertoires in COVID-19. TCRdb's table, derived via immunoSEQ multiplex PCR, lists solely in-frame clones and lacks some. Among a few hundred thousand clones listed, around nine tenths were seen once. Sequenced material: PBMCs or T cells enriched from blood (not recorded which). The receptors shown here come from a woman aged 50 to 60 who had recovered from COVID-19.

The chain links TRBV5-1 to TRBJ2-7; 9 bases align to TRBD1. CDR1 SGHRS and CDR2 YFSETQ come from the germline V gene. This CDR3 comprises 14 residues. Trimming took 4 bases from V and 5 from J; bases not matched to a gene: 7. In DNA form, the CDR3 reads TGCGCCAGCAGCCCTGGACAGGGGATAAACGAGCAGTACTTC. This codes for CASSPGQGINEQYF.

This clone was seen a few times. CDR3 DNA: TGTGCCAGCTCACCGTCGGCGGGAGGGCCGCAGGGGGAGACCCAGTACTTC. It codes for CASSPSAGGPQGETQYF. The genes are TRBV18 and TRBJ2-5, with 9 bases fitting TRBD2. Unmatched junction bases numbered 13, after V lost 3 bases and J lost 5 bases. This CDR3 comprises 17 residues. From germline, CDR1 is KGHSH and CDR2 LQKENI.

This sequence joins TRBV7-2 and TRBJ2-1; 14 bases map to TRBD2. The CDR3 length is 15 residues. V dropped 1 base and J dropped 15; count of bases not matched to a gene: 8. From germline, CDR1 is SGHTA and CDR2 FQGNSA. The CDR3 nucleotides are TGTGCCAGCAGCTTAGAAGGGACTAGCGGGAGATGGCCGTTCTTC. The encoded protein is CASSLEGTSGRWPFF.

This chain joins TRBV19 and TRBJ2-1; possibly TRBD2 for D (6 bases). The V end was cut by 3 bases, the J end by 8 bases, with 11 bases between. This CDR3 comprises 13 residues. CDR1 is LNHDA, CDR2 SQIVND, per germline (reference sequence). The CDR3 region is CASSIAGIYEQFF. In DNA form, the CDR3 reads TGTGCCAGTAGTATCGCGGGAATTTATGAGCAGTTCTTC.

The CDR3 DNA follows: TGTGCCAGCAGTTACTCGGACAGGGCTAACTATGGCTACACCTTC. Residues: CASSYSDRANYGYTF. This rearrangement joins TRBV6-2 or TRBV6-3 to TRBJ1-2, with 8 bases identical to TRBD1. The length of the CDR3 is 15 residues. Trimming at V came to 0 bases and at J to 0 bases, leaving 0 bases not matched to a gene. Germline V lookup: CDR1 MNHEY, CDR2 SVGEGT.

The sample holds a few counts of this clone. The rearrangement links TRBV24-1 to TRBJ2-3; the D is unclear. The length of the CDR3 is 13 residues. The V end was cut by 5 bases, the J end by 2 bases, with 7 bases between. The germline gives CDR1 KGHDR, CDR2 SFDVKD. CDR3 in amino acids: CATSGYNTDTQYF. The CDR3 coding sequence is TGTGCCACCAGTGGGTACAACACAGATACGCAGTATTTT.

V is TRBV28 and J is TRBJ2-1; D is uncertain. Germline V gives CDR1 MDHEN, CDR2 SYDVKM. Trimming shortened V by 4 bases and J by 5 bases, and 15 bases separated the two germline ends. The CDR3 has 15 residues. As DNA, the CDR3 is TGTGCCAGCAGTTCGGCGGATCAAGGAGACAATGAGCAGTTCTTC. Translation gives CASSSADQGDNEQFF.

This chain connects TRBV4-1 to TRBJ1-3, with D perhaps matching TRBD1 (6 bases). The germline V gene encodes CDR1 MGHRA and CDR2 YSYEKL. The CDR3 is made up of 15 amino acids. The V gene lost 2 bases and the J gene lost 2 bases, with 10 bases spanning the gap. The CDR3 region has the DNA TGCGCCAGCAGCCAATTACAGGGAACTGGAAACACCATATATTTT. It translates to CASSQLQGTGNTIYF.

The chain employs TRBV11-2 and TRBJ2-1; possible D gene TRBD2, 5 bases. The germline V gene has CDR1 SGHAT and CDR2 FQNNGV. The germline V and J ends were trimmed by 4 bases and 6 bases, with 13 bases remaining between them. The CDR3 is 14 amino acids. The CDR3 sequence: CASSSYAGSNEQFF. Here the CDR3 DNA reads TGTGCCAGCAGCTCCTACGCGGGCAGCAATGAGCAGTTCTTC.

CDR3 sequence reads: CASSPRGGLENIQYF. The CDR3 nucleotides are TGTGCCAGCAGTCCGAGGGGGGGCCTGGAAAACATTCAGTACTTC. The rearrangement links TRBV3-1 (or the pseudogene TRBV3-2) to TRBJ2-4; D might be TRBD2 (7 bases). V lost 6 bases and J 5 bases, leaving 17 bases between the germline ends. This CDR3 comprises 15 residues. Germline V gene lookup returns CDR1 LGHDT and CDR2 YNNKEL (reference sequence).

V gene TRBV5-1 combines with J gene TRBJ2-1, with TRBD2 as a possible D gene (6 bases). Germline V gene data show CDR1 as SGHRS and CDR2 as YFSETQ. The CDR3 is made up of 15 amino acids. Trimming stripped 4 bases from V and 2 bases from J, with 13 bases between. Here the CDR3 DNA reads TGCGCCAGCAGCCTTCGCGGGATGGCCTACAATGAGCAGTTCTTC. Protein product: CASSLRGMAYNEQFF.

The count of this clone is one. This sequence joins TRBV4-2 and TRBJ2-5; 14 nucleotides line up with TRBD2. V trimming: 0 bases; J trimming: 4 bases; junction bases outside the gene matches: 7. Germline CDR1 is LGHNA and CDR2 is YNFKEQ. This CDR3 has 18 residues. The DNA for the CDR3 is TGTGCCAGCAGCCAAGATCTGACTAGCGGGAGGGGGCGAGAGACCCAGTACTTC. It specifies CASSQDLTSGRGRETQYF.

This chain uses TRBV27 with TRBJ1-1, with D tentatively TRBD1 (6 bases). Per the germline V gene, CDR1 is MNHEY and CDR2 is SMNVEV (reference sequence). The CDR3 is 13 residues long. The germline V and J ends were trimmed by 5 bases and 10 bases, with 17 bases remaining between them. Here the CDR3 reads CASSPTRQGTAFF. The CDR3 region has the DNA TGTGCCAGCAGTCCCACCCGGCAGGGGACAGCTTTCTTT.

The chain is built from TRBV28 and TRBJ1-2, with D hard to call. Trimming took off 6 bases at V and 2 bases at J, with 10 bases between the two ends. This CDR3 has 13 amino acids. Germline CDR1 is MDHEN and CDR2 is SYDVKM. CDR3 sequence reads: CASSDYVNYGYTF. CDR3 DNA: TGTGCCAGCAGCGACTACGTAAACTATGGCTACACCTTC.

This clone was observed once. V and J are TRBV4-1 and TRBJ2-5, with a tentative D call TRBD2 (6 bases). Looked up from germline, CDR1 is MGHRA and CDR2 is YSYEKL. Between the trimmed V and J ends, which lost 1 base and 7 bases, there was a span of 16 bases. This CDR3 has 15 residues. CDR3 residues: CASSQVGRGPATQYF. The CDR3 DNA follows: TGCGCCAGCAGCCAAGTAGGGCGGGGCCCCGCGACCCAGTACTTC.

J is TRBJ2-1 and V is TRBV4-1, with TRBD2 identical over 9 bases. CDR1 is MGHRA and CDR2 is YSYEKL in the germline V gene. This CDR3 is built from 18 residues. Germline trimming cut 1 base from V and 7 bases from J; bases unmatched to any gene: 14. The CDR3 is CASSQVVAGATDSNEQFF. The DNA for the CDR3 is TGCGCCAGCAGCCAAGTCGTAGCGGGAGCGACCGACTCGAATGAGCAGTTCTTC.

V and J are TRBV7-4 and TRBJ2-3; TRBD1 matches at 8 bases. Germline V gene lookup returns CDR1 SGHVT and CDR2 SQSDAQ. After removal of 3 bases from V and 3 bases from J, the junction contained 14 bases not matched to a gene. There are 18 residues in the CDR3. The DNA for the CDR3 is TGTGCCAGCAGCTTCCCCCAGGGGCAGGGGGCGAGAACAGATACGCAGTATTTT. Translation gives CASSFPQGQGARTDTQYF.

As regards this clone: This clone may be a read error of a much larger clone one base away. This chain joins TRBV7-6 and TRBJ2-5, with 8 bases lining up with TRBD1. Germline assignment: CDR1 SGHVS and CDR2 FNYEAQ. After removal of 5 bases from V and 3 bases from J, the junction contained 5 bases not matched to a gene. This CDR3 has 14 residues. CDR3 sequence: CASSPRTGKETQYF. In nucleotides, the CDR3 is TGTGCCAGCAGCCCTCGGACAGGGAAAGAGACCCAGTACTTC.

The gene calls are TRBV3-1 (or the pseudogene TRBV3-2) and TRBJ2-1; D gene ambiguous. Trimming removed 1 base from V and 6 bases from J, with 7 bases in between. CDR1 is LGHDT, CDR2 YNNKEL, per germline (reference sequence). The CDR3 length is 13 residues. The CDR3 region is CASSQVRGNEQFF. CDR3 bases: TGTGCCAGCAGCCAAGTGCGAGGCAATGAGCAGTTCTTC.

The chain uses TRBV27 and TRBJ2-1, with 14 bases aligning to TRBD2. Germline V CDR1 and CDR2: MNHEY, SMNVEV (reference sequence). CDR3 length equals 14 residues. V gave up 3 bases and J gave up 14 bases; unmatched junction bases: 6. The CDR3, as DNA: TGTGCCAGCAGTTTCGGGACTAGCGGGAGAACTGAGTTCTTC. It is translated as CASSFGTSGRTEFF.

The chain links TRBV6-2 or TRBV6-3 to TRBJ2-1; a weak D match, TRBD2 (5 bases). Trimming stripped 6 bases from V and 5 bases from J, with 23 bases between. The CDR3 is 17 amino acids. Germline CDR1 MNHEY, CDR2 SVGEGT. CDR3 nucleotide sequence: TGTGCCAGCAGCGAACACAGACAAGGGAGTCGGAACAATGAGCAGTTCTTC. Amino acids: CASSEHRQGSRNNEQFF.

The gene calls are TRBV4-1 and TRBJ2-2; 9 bases align to TRBD1. The CDR3 runs to 16 residues. Per germline, CDR1 MGHRA and CDR2 YSYEKL. Trimming removed 4 bases from V and 1 base from J; junction bases left unmatched: 4. CDR3 in amino acids: CASSRLGQGNTGELFF. CDR3 bases: TGCGCCAGCAGCCGATTGGGACAGGGGAACACCGGGGAGCTGTTTTTT.

J is TRBJ2-1 and V is TRBV18, with 8 bases identical to TRBD2. The V gene end was trimmed by 2 bases and the J gene end by 0 bases; junction bases not matched to a gene: 6. Per the germline V gene, CDR1 is KGHSH and CDR2 is LQKENI. The CDR3 length is 17 residues. CDR3 region: CASSPSRGVGSYNEQFF. CDR3 sequence (DNA): TGTGCCAGCTCACCATCGCGGGGGGTCGGCTCCTACAATGAGCAGTTCTTC.

J is TRBJ1-5 and V is TRBV7-9; a possible D gene is TRBD1 (6 bases). The CDR3 has 15 amino acids. Germline V CDR1 and CDR2: SEHNR, FQNEAQ (reference sequence). V was pared by 0 bases and J by 4 bases, with 10 bases between. The CDR3 spells CASSLAGGGNQPQHF. The CDR3 DNA is TGTGCCAGCAGCTTAGCAGGGGGTGGGAATCAGCCCCAGCATTTT.